What follows describes a single T cell receptor beta chain. There is no known antigen for this receptor. Per-base quality was not reported, and no clone a single base away is much larger than it. Taken from cysteine to phenylalanine, the CDR3 has 14 residues. Solely the CDR3 DNA is kept, with 42 bases framed from the first base. As encoded in the germline V gene, CDR1 is MDHEN while CDR2 is SYDVKM. A distance of 11 bases separates the germline ends of V and J, which lose 2 bases and 5 bases respectively. Library prep was done by the immunoSEQ multiplex PCR assay. High-throughput TCR-beta CDR3 sequencing of genomic DNA from most patients was performed by Adaptive Biotechnologies. The paper's data handling went like this. TCR sequencing data were retrieved from Adaptive's ImmunoSEQ software for about 17 patients, whereas three other patients were processed with MiXCR and VDJtools. Because the origin of CDR3 nucleotide sequences shared between donor and recipient could not be assigned, those sequences were removed. To count as alloreactive, a clone needed at least 2-fold expansion over unstimulated cells and a minimum CFSE-low frequency of 0.002% (template counts) or 0.001% (read counts). Clones were considered mappable if detected in sequenced pre-transplant spleen, lymph node, or MLR CFSE-low populations of the donor or recipient. The cumulative frequency of alloreactive clones was calculated as a percentage of all sequences, weighted by copy number. This immuneACCESS table, as held by TCRdb, lists in-frame sequences with V and J called but not all clones. Of the missing ones, under half trace to an unresolved V gene in checked studies; the others have no known cause. V and J calls and clone size are given by that table; D and trimming were obtained from the DNA. The sample has tens of thousands of clones on record, roughly 90% of them singletons. Approximately 6.3% of the sample is taken by the ten largest.

After transplant, bone marrow was aspirated from the posterior iliac crest or from another site chosen by the physician. These data belong to a study of graft-versus-host responses after intestinal transplantation (TCRdb year 2021). Some background on the complete study: Recipients received multivisceral, liver-intestinal, or isolated intestinal transplants. Every recipient was given anti-thymocyte globulin induction, then maintenance tacrolimus and steroids for around three years. Donor T cell macrochimerism was defined as a peak of at least 4% donor T cells among recipient peripheral blood mononuclear cells. After intestinal transplantation, graft-versus-host and host-versus-graft alloreactive T cell clones were followed in the graft, circulation and bone marrow using bulk TCR-beta CDR3 sequencing. To identify alloreactive clones, pre-transplant mixed lymphocyte reaction products were sequenced and compared with unstimulated pre-transplant donor and recipient T cells. Of the 20 to 30 intestinal transplant recipients enrolled in the cohort, one of whom was a retransplant, a few patients without pretransplant specimens were excluded. Instead of going to the commercial service, samples from a few later patients were sequenced in-house on an Illumina MiSeq and processed with MiXCR.

Points the paper makes about the study in general: Peak levels of circulating GvH clones were associated with declines in HvG clones early after transplant. Conclusions were limited by the relatively low number and heterogeneity of intestinal transplant patients. Patients with donor T cell macrochimerism had high GvH to HvG T cell clonal ratios in their allografts. GvH clones were detected in recipient bone marrow, and some appeared earlier in ileal mucosa or blood, consistent with an intestinal mucosal origin.

This material consisted of bone marrow, taken roughly 110 weeks after intestinal transplantation. This sequence originates from a human patient who received an intestinal transplant, so some T cells may come from the graft donor. The V gene is TRBV28 and the J gene is TRBJ2-3; the D gene is possibly TRBD2, with 5 bases matching. The DNA reads as follows: TGTGCCAGCAGTTTACTTTTTCGGGGAGATACGCAGTATTTT. Translated, it gives CASSLLFRGDTQYF.